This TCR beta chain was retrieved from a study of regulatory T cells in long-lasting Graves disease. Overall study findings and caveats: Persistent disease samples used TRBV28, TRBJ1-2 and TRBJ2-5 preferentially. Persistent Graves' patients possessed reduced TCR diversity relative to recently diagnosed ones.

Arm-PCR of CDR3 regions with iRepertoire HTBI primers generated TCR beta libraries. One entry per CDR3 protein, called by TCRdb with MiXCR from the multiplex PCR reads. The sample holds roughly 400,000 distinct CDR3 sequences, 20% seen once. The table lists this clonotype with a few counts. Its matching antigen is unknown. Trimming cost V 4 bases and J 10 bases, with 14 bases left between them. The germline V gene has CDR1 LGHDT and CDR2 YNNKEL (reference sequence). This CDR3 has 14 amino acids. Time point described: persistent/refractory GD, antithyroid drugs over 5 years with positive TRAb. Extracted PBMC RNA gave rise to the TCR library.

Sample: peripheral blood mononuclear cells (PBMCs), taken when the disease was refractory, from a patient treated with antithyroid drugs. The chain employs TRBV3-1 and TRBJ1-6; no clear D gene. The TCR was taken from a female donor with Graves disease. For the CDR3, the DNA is TGTGCCAGCAGCCTAACCGGTATCGGCTCACCCCTCCACTTT. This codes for CASSLTGIGSPLHF.